Listed below are T cell receptor beta chains from one sample, sequenced in a study of tumor T cells in aggressive B-cell lymphoma. Measured with immunoSEQ multiplex PCR; TCRdb has only the in-frame clones, and not every one. The sample holds roughly 3,000 clones, 70% to 90% seen once. Sequencing was performed on tumor tissue. Every receptor here comes from an adult with diffuse large B cell lymphoma. Both conserved end residues are part of each CDR3. The D gene is left open where the match is weak. A clone size is listed for some rows: how often the clone was seen (once, few, many), or a class if it is expanded.

>TRBJ2-7|TRBD2|once|TRBV4-2
CASNRASGDYEQYF
TGTGCCAGCAACCGGGCTAGCGGGGACTACGAGCAGTACTTC
>TRBJ2-7|TRBD1|.|TRBV18
CASSKGQGSYEQYF
TGTGCCAGCTCAAAAGGACAGGGGTCCTACGAGCAGTACTTC
>TRBJ1-1|TRBD1|.|TRBV7-3
CASSLQGTGTEAFF
TGTGCCAGCAGCCTACAGGGGACGGGCACTGAAGCTTTCTTT
>TRBJ2-7|.|.|TRBV13
CASSDRGQDEQYF
TGTGCCAGCAGCGACCGAGGGCAGGACGAGCAGTACTTC
>TRBJ1-1|.|once|TRBV28
CASSTRLWTEAFF
TGTGCCAGCAGTACTCGACTCTGGACTGAAGCTTTCTTT
>TRBJ1-2|.|.|TRBV28
CVSSPSGRESYGYTF
TGTGTCAGCAGTCCCTCGGGTCGGGAGTCCTATGGCTACACCTTC
>TRBJ1-2|TRBD1|once|TRBV7-8
CASSPGTGLRGGYTF
TGTGCCAGCAGCCCCGGGACAGGGTTACGTGGTGGCTACACCTTC
>TRBJ2-1|.|once|TRBV4-2
CASSQDLVSYNEQFF
TGTGCCAGCAGCCAAGACCTAGTTTCCTACAATGAGCAGTTCTTC
>TRBJ2-5|TRBD1|.|TRBV29-1
CSVTGTGGQETQYF
TGCAGCGTGACCGGGACAGGGGGCCAAGAGACCCAGTACTTC
>TRBJ1-1|TRBD1|large|TRBV19
CASRMTGGSTEAFF
TGTGCCAGTAGGATGACAGGGGGAAGCACTGAAGCTTTCTTT
>TRBJ1-4|.|.|TRBV13
CASSLQGLDEKLFF
TGTGCCAGCAGCTTACAGGGATTAGATGAAAAACTGTTTTTT
>TRBJ2-2|TRBD2|.|TRBV9
CASTPTSGGDTGELFF
TGTGCCAGCACCCCAACTAGCGGGGGTGACACCGGGGAGCTGTTTTTT
>TRBJ1-2|.|.|TRBV6-5
CASSWDTTSGYTF
TGTGCCAGCAGTTGGGACACCACCTCGGGCTACACCTTC
>TRBJ2-1|TRBD1|.|TRBV29-1
CSGRGYNEQFF
TGTTCGGGCAGGGGGTACAATGAGCAGTTCTTC
>TRBJ2-7|TRBD2|.|TRBV5-1
CASSSGLAAYEQYF
TGCGCCAGCAGCTCGGGACTAGCGGCCTACGAGCAGTACTTC
>TRBJ1-1|TRBD1|few|TRBV19
CASIRDPGQGVVNTEAFF
TGTGCCAGCATACGAGACCCGGGACAGGGGGTCGTGAACACTGAAGCTTTCTTT
>TRBJ1-3|.|once|TRBV5-1
CASSPTGSGSGNTIYF
TGCGCCAGCAGCCCTACAGGGTCAGGCTCTGGAAACACCATATATTTT
>TRBJ2-3|TRBD2|.|TRBV5-1
CASRRLAGVFTDTQYF
TGCGCCAGCCGGAGACTAGCGGGGGTTTTCACAGATACGCAGTATTTT
>TRBJ2-2|.|.|TRBV25-1
CASSEGSDGPGELFF
TGTGCCAGCAGTGAAGGGTCAGATGGGCCCGGGGAGCTGTTTTTT
>TRBJ2-1|.|.|TRBV7-9
CASTPTSDEQFF
TGTGCCAGCACCCCCACGAGTGATGAGCAGTTCTTC
>TRBJ2-3|TRBD2|.|TRBV19
CASSIRSGRASDTQYF
TGTGCCAGTAGTATTAGGAGCGGGAGGGCGTCAGATACGCAGTATTTT
>TRBJ2-3|TRBD2|.|TRBV6-1
CASSQLAGGPDTQYF
TGTGCCAGCAGTCAACTAGCGGGAGGGCCGGATACGCAGTATTTT
>TRBJ1-2|.|.|TRBV20-1
CSARYGHGYTF
TGCAGTGCTAGGTATGGGCATGGCTACACCTTC
>TRBJ1-1|.|.|TRBV5-1
CASSLAGDTEAFF
TGCGCCAGCAGCTTGGCGGGGGACACTGAAGCTTTCTTT
>TRBJ1-4|.|.|TRBV7-8
CASSLNFEKLFF
TGTGCCAGCAGCCTTAACTTCGAAAAACTGTTTTTT
>TRBJ2-1|TRBD1|once|TRBV5-1
CASSLGTANNEQFF
TGCGCCAGCTCCCTTGGGACAGCCAACAATGAGCAGTTCTTC
>TRBJ2-1|.|.|TRBV5-1
CASSLASPTGDEQFF
TGCGCCAGCAGCTTGGCGAGCCCGACAGGTGATGAGCAGTTCTTC
>TRBJ1-1|TRBD1|.|TRBV4-1
CASSRQGSWTEAFF
TGCGCCAGCAGCCGACAGGGCAGTTGGACTGAAGCTTTCTTT
>TRBJ1-1|.|.|TRBV29-1
CSVAGYTEAFF
TGCAGCGTCGCCGGTTACACTGAAGCTTTCTTT
>TRBJ1-1|TRBD1|few|TRBV6-1
CATVQGQNTEAFF
TGTGCCACGGTACAGGGGCAGAACACTGAAGCTTTCTTT
>TRBJ1-1|.|.|TRBV7-9
CASSIDGNTEAFF
TGTGCCAGCAGCATAGACGGGAACACTGAAGCTTTCTTT
>TRBJ2-1|.|.|TRBV5-1
CASMEPSYNEQFF
TGCGCCAGCATGGAGCCCTCCTACAATGAGCAGTTCTTC
>TRBJ2-4|TRBD1|.|TRBV5-1
CASSLVTGVTKNIQYF
TGCGCCAGCAGCTTGGTCACAGGGGTTACCAAAAACATTCAGTACTTC
>TRBJ2-2|.|once|TRBV6-1
CASERTNTGELFF
TGTGCCAGCGAGCGCACGAACACCGGGGAGCTGTTTTTT
>TRBJ1-2|TRBD1|few|TRBV28
CASSPLGTGENYGYTF
TGTGCCAGCAGTCCCCTGGGGACAGGGGAAAACTATGGCTACACCTTC
>TRBJ1-5|.|.|TRBV19
CASSQSGTSNQPQHF
TGTGCCAGTAGCCAATCAGGTACTAGCAATCAGCCCCAGCATTTT
>TRBJ1-4|.|few|TRBV6-6
CASSPSRTLNEKLFF
TGTGCCAGCAGCCCCTCTCGGACTCTTAATGAAAAACTGTTTTTT
>TRBJ1-1|.|once|TRBV6-5
CASTRLGNTEAFF
TGTGCCAGCACTCGACTCGGGAACACTGAAGCTTTCTTT
>TRBJ2-3|TRBD2|.|TRBV6-1
CASSPLAGGQNTQYF
TGTGCCAGCAGCCCTCTAGCGGGGGGGCAGAATACGCAGTATTTT
>TRBJ1-1|TRBD1|.|TRBV18
CASSPRQGDTEAFF
TGTGCCAGCTCACCACGACAGGGGGACACTGAAGCTTTCTTT
>TRBJ1-1|.|.|TRBV5-4
CASSAGLGNTEAFF
TGTGCCAGCAGCGCTGGACTGGGCAACACTGAAGCTTTCTTT
>TRBJ2-1|.|.|TRBV29-1
CSAHRLNNEQFF
TGCAGCGCTCACAGGTTAAACAATGAGCAGTTCTTC
>TRBJ1-5|.|.|TRBV30
CAWSLNRYNQPQHF
TGTGCCTGGAGTCTTAACAGGTACAATCAGCCCCAGCATTTT
>TRBJ1-1|.|.|TRBV7-8
CASSPITEAFF
TGTGCCAGCAGCCCTATTACTGAAGCTTTCTTT
>TRBJ2-4|TRBD2|.|TRBV27
CASSSGLATKNIQYF
TGTGCCAGCAGTTCGGGACTAGCGACCAAAAACATTCAGTACTTC
>TRBJ2-2|.|.|TRBV25-1
CASSEDRSTGELFF
TGTGCCAGCAGTGAGGACAGATCCACCGGGGAGCTGTTTTTT